This TCR beta chain is drawn from a study of T cell repertoires in cytomegalovirus infection. About the study: Both CMV infection and a matching HLA type were indicated by public TCR beta signatures.

In germline, CDR1 is LNHDA, CDR2 SQIVND (reference sequence). Unmatched junction bases numbered 6, after V lost 8 bases and J lost 7 bases. CDR3 size: 15 residues. Notes on the study in general: Across the ex vivo response, the dominant clonotypes were HLA-C-restricted CMV-specific TCR beta clonotypes. Individuals carrying CMV plus the relevant HLA were identified by cumulative frequency of public TCR beta families.

TCRdb recomputed calls from the reads with MiXCR, one row per CDR3 protein. The sample yields approximately 500,000 distinct CDR3 sequences, 16% seen once. This clonotype was counted ten times or more. Its specificity is not known. The rearrangement uses TRBV19 and TRBJ1-6; 12 bases align to TRBD1. Sequenced input: CD8+ T cells from PBMCs. This clonotype was sampled from a human donor in good health (CMV status not recorded). Some clones in this sample may be carry-over from other donors' samples. This CDR3 reads CASGGQGAKNSPLHF. Here the CDR3 DNA reads TGTGCCAGTGGGGGACAGGGGGCGAAGAATTCACCCCTCCACTTT.